This T cell receptor beta chain was captured in a study of blood T cell repertoires in COVID-19. The protocol was immunoSEQ multiplex PCR, while the TCRdb copy is restricted to in-frame clones and leaves out a portion. The sample lists some 390,000 clones, 80% to 90% occurring once. This clonotype was obtained from a man aged 30-40 years who had recovered from COVID-19. The sequenced sample consisted of PBMCs or T cells enriched from blood (not recorded which).

CDR3: CASRTPVAGGNQPQHF. CDR3 DNA sequence: TGTGCCAGCAGAACTCCAGTGGCGGGAGGCAATCAGCCCCAGCATTTT. The chain recombines TRBV28 with TRBJ1-5; D not certain. Germline V CDR1 and CDR2: MDHEN, SYDVKM. The CDR3 covers 16 residues. V gave up 6 bases and J gave up 2 bases, with 17 bases separating them.